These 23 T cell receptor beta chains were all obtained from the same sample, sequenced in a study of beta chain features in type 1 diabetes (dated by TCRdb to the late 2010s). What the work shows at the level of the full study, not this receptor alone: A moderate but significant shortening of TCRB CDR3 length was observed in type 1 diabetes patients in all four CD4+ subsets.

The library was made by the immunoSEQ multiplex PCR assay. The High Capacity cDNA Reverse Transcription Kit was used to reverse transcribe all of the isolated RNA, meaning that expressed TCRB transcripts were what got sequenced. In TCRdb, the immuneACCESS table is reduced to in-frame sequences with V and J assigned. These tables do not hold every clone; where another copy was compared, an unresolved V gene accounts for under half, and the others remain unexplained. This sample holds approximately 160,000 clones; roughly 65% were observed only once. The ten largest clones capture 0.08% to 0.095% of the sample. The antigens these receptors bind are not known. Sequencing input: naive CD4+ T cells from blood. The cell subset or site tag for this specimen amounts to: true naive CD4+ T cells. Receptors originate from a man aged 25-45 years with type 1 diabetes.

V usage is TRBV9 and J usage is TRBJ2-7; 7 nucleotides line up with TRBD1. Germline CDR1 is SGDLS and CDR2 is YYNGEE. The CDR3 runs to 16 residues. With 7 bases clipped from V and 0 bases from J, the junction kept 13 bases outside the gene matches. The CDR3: CASATGNRDSSYEQYF. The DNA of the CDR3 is TGTGCCAGCGCTACTGGGAACCGGGACAGCTCCTACGAGCAGTACTTC.

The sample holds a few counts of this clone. CDR3 in DNA: TGTGCCAGCAATCGGGGAGGCACAGATACGCAGTATTTT. It encodes CASNRGGTDTQYF. The genes are TRBV6-5 and TRBJ2-3; a possible D gene is TRBD2 (5 bases). The ends were cut back, 7 bases at V and 1 base at J, with 9 bases in the middle. CDR1 is MNHEY and CDR2 is SVGAGI in the germline V gene. The CDR3 runs 13 residues.

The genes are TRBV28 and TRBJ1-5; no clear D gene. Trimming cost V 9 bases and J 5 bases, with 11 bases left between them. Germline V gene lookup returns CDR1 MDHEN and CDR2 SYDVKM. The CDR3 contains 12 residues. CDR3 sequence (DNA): TGTGCCAGAGGTAGGGCGCATCAGCCCCAGCATTTT. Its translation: CARGRAHQPQHF. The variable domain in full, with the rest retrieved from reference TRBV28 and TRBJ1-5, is DVKVTQSSRYLVKRTGEKVFLECVQDMDHENMFWYRQDPGLGLRLIYFSYDVKMKEKGDIPEGYSVSREKKERFSLILESASTNQTSMYLCARGRAHQPQHFGDGTRLSIL.

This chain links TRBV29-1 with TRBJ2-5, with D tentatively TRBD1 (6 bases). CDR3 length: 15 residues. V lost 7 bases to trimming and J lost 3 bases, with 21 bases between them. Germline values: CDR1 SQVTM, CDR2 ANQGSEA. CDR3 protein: CSAEGERGPKETQYF. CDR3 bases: TGCAGCGCCGAGGGGGAAAGAGGGCCCAAAGAGACCCAGTACTTC.

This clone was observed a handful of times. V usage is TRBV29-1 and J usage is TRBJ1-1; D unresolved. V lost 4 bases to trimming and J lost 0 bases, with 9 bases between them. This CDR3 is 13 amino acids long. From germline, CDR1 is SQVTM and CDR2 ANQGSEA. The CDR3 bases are TGCAGCGTTGGCCAAGCAATGAACACTGAAGCTTTCTTT. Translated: CSVGQAMNTEAFF.

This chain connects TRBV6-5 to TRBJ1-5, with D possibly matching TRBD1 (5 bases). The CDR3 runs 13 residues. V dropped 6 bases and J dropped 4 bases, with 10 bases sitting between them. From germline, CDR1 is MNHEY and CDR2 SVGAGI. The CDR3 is CASRLEGNQPQHF. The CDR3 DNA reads TGTGCCAGCAGATTGGAGGGGAATCAGCCCCAGCATTTT.

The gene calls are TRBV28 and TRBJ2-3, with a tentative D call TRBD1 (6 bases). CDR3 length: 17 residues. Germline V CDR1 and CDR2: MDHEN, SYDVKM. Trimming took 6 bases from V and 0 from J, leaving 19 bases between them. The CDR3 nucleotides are TGTGCCAGCAGCCCCGCCAGGGGACAAGCTAGCACAGATACGCAGTATTTT. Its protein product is CASSPARGQASTDTQYF.

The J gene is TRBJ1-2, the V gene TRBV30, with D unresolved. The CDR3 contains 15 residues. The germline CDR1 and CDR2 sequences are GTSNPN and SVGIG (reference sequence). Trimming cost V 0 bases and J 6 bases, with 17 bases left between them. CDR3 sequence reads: CAWSVLPSPGDGYTF. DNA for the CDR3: TGTGCCTGGAGTGTACTTCCGTCCCCAGGCGATGGCTACACCTTC.

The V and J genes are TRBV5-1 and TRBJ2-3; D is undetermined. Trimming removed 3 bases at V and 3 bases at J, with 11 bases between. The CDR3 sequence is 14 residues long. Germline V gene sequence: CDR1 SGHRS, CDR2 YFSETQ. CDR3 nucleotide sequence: TGCGCCAGCAGCTCAACGGACGGTACAGATACGCAGTATTTT. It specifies CASSSTDGTDTQYF.

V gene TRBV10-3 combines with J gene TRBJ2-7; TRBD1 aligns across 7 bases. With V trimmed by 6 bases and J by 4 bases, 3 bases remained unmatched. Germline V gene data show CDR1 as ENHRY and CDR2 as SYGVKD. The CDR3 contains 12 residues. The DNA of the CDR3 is TGTGCCATCAGGGGGGACAGTTACGAGCAGTACTTC. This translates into CAIRGDSYEQYF.

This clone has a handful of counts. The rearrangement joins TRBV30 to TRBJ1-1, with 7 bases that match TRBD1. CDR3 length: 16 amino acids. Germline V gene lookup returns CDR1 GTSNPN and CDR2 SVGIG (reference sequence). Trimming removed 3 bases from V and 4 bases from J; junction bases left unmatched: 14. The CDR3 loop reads CAWRRPQTGSFTEAFF. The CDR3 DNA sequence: TGTGCCTGGAGACGCCCCCAGACAGGGTCCTTCACTGAAGCTTTCTTT.

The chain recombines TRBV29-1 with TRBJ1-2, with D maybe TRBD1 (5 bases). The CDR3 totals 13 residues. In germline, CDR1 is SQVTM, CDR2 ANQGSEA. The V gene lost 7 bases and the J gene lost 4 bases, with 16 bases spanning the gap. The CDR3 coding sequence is TGCAGCGCGTTTGCGGGACGGACCTATGGCTACACCTTC. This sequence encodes CSAFAGRTYGYTF.

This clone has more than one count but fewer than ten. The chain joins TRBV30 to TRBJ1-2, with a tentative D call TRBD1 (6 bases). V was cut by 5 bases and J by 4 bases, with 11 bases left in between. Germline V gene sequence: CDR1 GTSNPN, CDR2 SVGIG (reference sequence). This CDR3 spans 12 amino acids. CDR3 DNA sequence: TGTGCCTGGCTGGACAGCCTCTATGGCTACACCTTC. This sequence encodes CAWLDSLYGYTF.

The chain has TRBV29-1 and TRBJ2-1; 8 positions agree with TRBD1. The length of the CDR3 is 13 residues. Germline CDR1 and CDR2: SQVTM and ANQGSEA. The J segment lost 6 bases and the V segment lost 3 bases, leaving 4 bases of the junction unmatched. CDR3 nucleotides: TGCAGCGTTGACCGCGACAGGGGCAATGAGCAGTTCTTC. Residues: CSVDRDRGNEQFF.

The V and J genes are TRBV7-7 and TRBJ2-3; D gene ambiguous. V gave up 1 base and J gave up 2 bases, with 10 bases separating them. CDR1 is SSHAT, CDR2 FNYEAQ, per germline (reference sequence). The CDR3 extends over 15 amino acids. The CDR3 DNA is TGTGCCAGCAGCTTAGGGGTGGGCCACACAGATACGCAGTATTTT. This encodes CASSLGVGHTDTQYF. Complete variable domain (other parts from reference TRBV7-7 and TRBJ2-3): GAGVSQSPRYKVTKRGQDVTLRCDPISSHATLYWYQQALGQGPEFLTYFNYEAQPDKSGLPSDRFSAERPEGSISTLTIQRTEQRDSAMYRCASSLGVGHTDTQYFGPGTRLTVL.

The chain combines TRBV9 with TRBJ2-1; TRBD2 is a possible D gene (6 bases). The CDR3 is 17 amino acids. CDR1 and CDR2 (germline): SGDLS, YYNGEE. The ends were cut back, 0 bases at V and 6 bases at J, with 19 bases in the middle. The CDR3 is CASSVGGTGDLSNEQFF. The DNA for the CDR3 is TGTGCCAGCAGCGTAGGAGGAACGGGGGACTTGTCCAATGAGCAGTTCTTC.

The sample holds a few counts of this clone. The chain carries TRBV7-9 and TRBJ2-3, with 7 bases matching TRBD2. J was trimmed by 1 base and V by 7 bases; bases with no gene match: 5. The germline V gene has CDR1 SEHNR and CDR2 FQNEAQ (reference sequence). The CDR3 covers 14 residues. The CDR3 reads CASKASGGTDTQYF. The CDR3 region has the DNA TGTGCCAGCAAGGCTAGCGGTGGCACAGATACGCAGTATTTT.

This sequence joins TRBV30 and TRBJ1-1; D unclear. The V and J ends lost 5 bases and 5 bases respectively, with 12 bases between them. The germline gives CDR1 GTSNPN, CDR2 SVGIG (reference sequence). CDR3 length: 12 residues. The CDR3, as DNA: TGTGCCTGGGTCGGGCAGCCGACTGAAGCTTTCTTT. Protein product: CAWVGQPTEAFF.

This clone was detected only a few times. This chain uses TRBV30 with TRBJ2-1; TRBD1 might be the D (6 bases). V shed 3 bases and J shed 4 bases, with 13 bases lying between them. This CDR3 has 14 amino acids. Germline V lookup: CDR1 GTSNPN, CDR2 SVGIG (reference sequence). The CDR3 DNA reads TGTGCCTGGAGCCCACAGGGAATTTACAATGAGCAGTTCTTC. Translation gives CAWSPQGIYNEQFF.

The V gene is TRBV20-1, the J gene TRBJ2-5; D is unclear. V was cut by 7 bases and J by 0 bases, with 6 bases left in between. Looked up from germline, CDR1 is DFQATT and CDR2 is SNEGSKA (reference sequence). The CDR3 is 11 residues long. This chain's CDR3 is CSGRDQETQYF. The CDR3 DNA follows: TGCAGTGGAAGGGACCAAGAGACCCAGTACTTC.

CDR3 sequence: CASSGGITDTQYF. In DNA, the CDR3 is TGTGCCAGCTCGGGCGGGATCACAGATACGCAGTATTTT. The rearrangement joins TRBV18 to TRBJ2-3, with a tentative D call TRBD2 (6 bases). The germline V and J ends were trimmed by 6 bases and 2 bases, with 9 bases remaining between them. This CDR3 is 13 amino acids long. Germline assignment: CDR1 KGHSH and CDR2 LQKENI.

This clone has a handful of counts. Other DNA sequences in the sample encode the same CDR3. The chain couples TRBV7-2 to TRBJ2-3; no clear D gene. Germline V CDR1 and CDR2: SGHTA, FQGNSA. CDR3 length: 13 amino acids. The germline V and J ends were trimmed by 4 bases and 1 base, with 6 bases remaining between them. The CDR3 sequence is CASSSQGTDTQYF. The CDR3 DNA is TGTGCCAGCAGCTCCCAGGGCACAGATACGCAGTATTTT.

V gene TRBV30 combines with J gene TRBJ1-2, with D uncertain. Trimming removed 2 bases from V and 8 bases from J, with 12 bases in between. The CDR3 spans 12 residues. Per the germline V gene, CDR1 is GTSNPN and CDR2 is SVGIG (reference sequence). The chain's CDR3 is CAWSLRAGGYTF. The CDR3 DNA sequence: TGTGCCTGGAGTTTACGGGCGGGCGGCTACACCTTC.